Each of the 9 T cell receptor beta chains below was sequenced from the same sample in a study of response to subunit inactivated influenza vaccine. TCRdb analysed the RT-PCR reads with MiXCR anew, one entry per CDR3 protein. Of about 520,000 distinct CDR3 sequences in the sample, 25% were seen once. The sequencing used CD4+ T cells sorted from PBMCs, collected roughly 5 days after vaccination. The origin of the receptors is a man aged 50 to 60 who received an inactivated influenza vaccine.

This chain joins TRBV10-3 and TRBJ2-3; the D is unclear. This CDR3 spans 14 amino acids. The germline V and J ends were trimmed by 1 base and 0 bases, with 5 bases remaining between them. In germline, CDR1 is ENHRY, CDR2 SYGVKD. For the CDR3, the DNA is TGTGCCATCAGTGAGTTGGGGAGCACAGATACGCAGTATTTT. Protein product: CAISELGSTDTQYF.

This clonotype was seen only a few times. The chain couples TRBV9 to TRBJ1-1, with D unclear. Germline loops: CDR1 SGDLS, CDR2 YYNGEE. The V gene lost 0 bases and the J gene lost 5 bases, with 11 bases spanning the gap. CDR3 length: 14 amino acids. The CDR3 DNA sequence: TGTGCCAGCAGCGTAGACGGGAGGATGACTGAAGCTTTCTTT. Amino acid sequence: CASSVDGRMTEAFF.

This clonotype was picked up one time. The CDR3 bases are TGTGCCAGCAGCTTACGACAGGGTGGGGACAACGAGCAGTACTTC. This sequence encodes CASSLRQGGDNEQYF. The V call is TRBV11-2, the J call TRBJ2-7; 7 nucleotides agree with TRBD1. This CDR3 region has 15 residues. The V segment lost 2 bases and the J segment 5 bases; nucleotides outside the gene matches: 9. The germline gives CDR1 SGHAT, CDR2 FQNNGV.

This clonotype was detected only a few times. The rearrangement links TRBV2 to TRBJ2-5, with D maybe TRBD2 (6 bases). The CDR3 covers 14 residues. CDR1 and CDR2 (germline): SNHLY, FYNNEI. V gave up 6 bases and J gave up 5 bases, with 16 bases separating them. The CDR3 DNA reads TGTGCCAGCAGACGGCGGGGAGACTGGGAGACCCAGTACTTC. Protein: CASRRRGDWETQYF.

This clonotype was detected only a few times. The chain uses TRBV9 and TRBJ2-7, with D possibly TRBD1 on 6 matching bases. Trimming took 4 bases from V and 0 from J, leaving 14 bases between them. Per germline, CDR1 SGDLS and CDR2 YYNGEE. This CDR3 comprises 15 residues. CDR3 protein: CASSPRDKSSYEQYF. The CDR3 DNA follows: TGTGCCAGCAGCCCACGGGACAAGAGCTCCTACGAGCAGTACTTC.

This clonotype was counted only a few times. This chain joins TRBV12-3 or TRBV12-4 and TRBJ2-3; 9 nucleotides match TRBD2. The CDR3 consists of 15 residues. Germline trimming cut 6 bases from V and 6 bases from J; bases unmatched to any gene: 10. The DNA of the CDR3 is TGTGCCAGCAGCCCTTATAGCGGGAGAGCCGATACGCAGTATTTT. Translating it yields CASSPYSGRADTQYF.

V usage is TRBV11-2 and J usage is TRBJ2-5; D might be TRBD1 or TRBD2, each matching 5 bases. This CDR3 is 15 amino acids long. Trimming removed 3 bases at V and 5 bases at J, with 16 bases between. Germline CDR1 reads SGHAT; CDR2 reads FQNNGV. CDR3 residues: CASSFFSRGVETQYF. Written as DNA, the CDR3 is TGTGCCAGCAGCTTCTTCAGCCGGGGCGTGGAGACCCAGTACTTC. The full variable domain, rest sourced from reference TRBV11-2 and TRBJ2-5, is EAGVAQSPRYKIIEKRQSVAFWCNPISGHATLYWYQQILGQGPKLLIQFQNNGVVDDSQLPKDRFSAERLKGVDSTLKIQPAKLEDSAVYLCASSFFSRGVETQYFGPGTRLLVL.

V is TRBV12-3 or TRBV12-4 and J is TRBJ1-6; 11 positions agree with TRBD1. The ends lost 1 base at V and 10 bases at J; junction bases unmatched: 0. The CDR3 covers 14 residues. The DNA of the CDR3 is TGTGCCAGCAGTTTAGGGACAGGGGGCTCACCCCTCCACTTT. Its translation is CASSLGTGGSPLHF.

The chain recombines TRBV11-2 with TRBJ2-1, with unresolved D. From germline, CDR1 is SGHAT and CDR2 FQNNGV. This CDR3 region has 15 residues. With 4 bases removed from V and 5 bases from J, the gap between germline ends came to 15 bases. CDR3 sequence: CASSYVWGSDNEQFF. The CDR3 coding sequence is TGTGCCAGCAGCTACGTTTGGGGTTCGGACAATGAGCAGTTCTTC.